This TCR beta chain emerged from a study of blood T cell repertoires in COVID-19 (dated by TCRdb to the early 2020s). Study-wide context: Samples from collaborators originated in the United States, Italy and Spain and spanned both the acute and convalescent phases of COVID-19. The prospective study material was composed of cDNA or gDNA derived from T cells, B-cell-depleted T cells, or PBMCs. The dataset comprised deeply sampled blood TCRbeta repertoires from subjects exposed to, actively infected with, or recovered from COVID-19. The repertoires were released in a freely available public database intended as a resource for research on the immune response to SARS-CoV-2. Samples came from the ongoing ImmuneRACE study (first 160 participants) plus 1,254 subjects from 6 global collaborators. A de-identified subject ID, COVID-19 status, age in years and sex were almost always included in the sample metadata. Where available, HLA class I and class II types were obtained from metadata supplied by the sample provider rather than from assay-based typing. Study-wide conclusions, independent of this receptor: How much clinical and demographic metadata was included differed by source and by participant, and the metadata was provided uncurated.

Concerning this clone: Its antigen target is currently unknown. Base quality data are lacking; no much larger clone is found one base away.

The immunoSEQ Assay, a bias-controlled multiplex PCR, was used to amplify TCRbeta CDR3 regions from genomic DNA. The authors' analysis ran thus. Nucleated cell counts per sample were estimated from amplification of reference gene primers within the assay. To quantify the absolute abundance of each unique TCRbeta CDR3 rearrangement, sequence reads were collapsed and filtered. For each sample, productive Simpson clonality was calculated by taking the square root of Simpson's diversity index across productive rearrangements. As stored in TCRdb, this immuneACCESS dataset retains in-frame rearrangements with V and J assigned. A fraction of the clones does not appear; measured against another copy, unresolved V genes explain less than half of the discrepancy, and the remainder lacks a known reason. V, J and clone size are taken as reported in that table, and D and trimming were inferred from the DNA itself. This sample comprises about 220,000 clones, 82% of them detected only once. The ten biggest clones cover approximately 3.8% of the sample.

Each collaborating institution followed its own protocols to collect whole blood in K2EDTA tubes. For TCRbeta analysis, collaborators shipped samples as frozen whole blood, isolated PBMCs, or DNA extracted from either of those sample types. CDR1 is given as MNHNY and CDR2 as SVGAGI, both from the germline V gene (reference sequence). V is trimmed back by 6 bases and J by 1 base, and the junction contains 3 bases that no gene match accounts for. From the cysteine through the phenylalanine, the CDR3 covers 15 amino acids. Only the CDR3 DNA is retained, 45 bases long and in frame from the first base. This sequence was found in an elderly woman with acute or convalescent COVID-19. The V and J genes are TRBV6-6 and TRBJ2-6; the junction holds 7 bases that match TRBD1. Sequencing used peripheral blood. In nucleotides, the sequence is TGTGCCAGCAGACCACAGGGGTCTGGGGCCAACGTCCTGACTTTC. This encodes CASRPQGSGANVLTF.